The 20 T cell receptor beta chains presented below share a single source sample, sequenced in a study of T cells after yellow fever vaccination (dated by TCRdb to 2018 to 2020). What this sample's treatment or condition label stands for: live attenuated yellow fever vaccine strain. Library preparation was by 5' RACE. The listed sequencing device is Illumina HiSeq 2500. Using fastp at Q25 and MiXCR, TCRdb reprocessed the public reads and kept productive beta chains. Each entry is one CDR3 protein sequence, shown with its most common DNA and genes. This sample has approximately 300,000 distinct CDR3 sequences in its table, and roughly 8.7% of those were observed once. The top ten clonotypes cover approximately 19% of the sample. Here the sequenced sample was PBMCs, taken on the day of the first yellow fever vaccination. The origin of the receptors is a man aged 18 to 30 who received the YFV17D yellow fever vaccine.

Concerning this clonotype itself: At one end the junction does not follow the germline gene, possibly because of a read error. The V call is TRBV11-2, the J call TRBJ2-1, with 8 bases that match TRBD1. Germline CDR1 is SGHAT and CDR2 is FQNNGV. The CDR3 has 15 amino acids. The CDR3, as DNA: TGTGCCAGCAGCTTAGGGCAGGGGGCGTTGGATGAGCAGTCCTTC. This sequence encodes CASSLGQGALDEQSF.

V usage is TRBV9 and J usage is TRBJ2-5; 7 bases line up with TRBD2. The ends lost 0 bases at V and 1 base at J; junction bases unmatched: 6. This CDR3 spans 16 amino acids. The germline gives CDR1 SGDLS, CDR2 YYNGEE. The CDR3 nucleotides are TGTGCCAGCAGCGTAGCTCCTGGACTAGGCCAAGAGACCCAGTACTTC. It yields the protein CASSVAPGLGQETQYF.

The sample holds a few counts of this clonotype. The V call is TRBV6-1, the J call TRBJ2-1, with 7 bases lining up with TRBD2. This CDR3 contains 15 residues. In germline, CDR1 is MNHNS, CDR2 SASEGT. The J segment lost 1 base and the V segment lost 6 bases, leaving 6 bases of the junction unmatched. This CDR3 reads CASSHLGGSYNEQFF. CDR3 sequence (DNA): TGTGCCAGCAGCCACCTCGGGGGGTCCTACAATGAGCAGTTCTTC.

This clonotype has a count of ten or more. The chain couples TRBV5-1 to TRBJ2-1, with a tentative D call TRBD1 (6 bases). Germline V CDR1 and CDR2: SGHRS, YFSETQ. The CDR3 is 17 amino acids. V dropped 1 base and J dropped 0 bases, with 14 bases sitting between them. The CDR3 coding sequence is TGCGCCAGCAGCTTGCTAGGGGGTCAGGGCTCCTACAATGAGCAGTTCTTC. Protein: CASSLLGGQGSYNEQFF. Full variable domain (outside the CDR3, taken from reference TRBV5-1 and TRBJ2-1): KAGVTQTPRYLIKTRGQQVTLSCSPISGHRSVSWYQQTPGQGLQFLFEYFSETQRNKGNFPGRFSGRQFSNSRSEMNVSTLELGDSALYLCASSLLGGQGSYNEQFFGPGTRLTVL.

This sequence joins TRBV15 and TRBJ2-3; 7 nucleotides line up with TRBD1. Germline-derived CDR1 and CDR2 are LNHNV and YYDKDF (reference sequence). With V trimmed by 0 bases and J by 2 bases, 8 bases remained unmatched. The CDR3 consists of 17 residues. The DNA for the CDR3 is TGTGCCACCAGCAGAGAGTCTCTACAGGGGATCACAGATACGCAGTATTTT. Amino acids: CATSRESLQGITDTQYF.

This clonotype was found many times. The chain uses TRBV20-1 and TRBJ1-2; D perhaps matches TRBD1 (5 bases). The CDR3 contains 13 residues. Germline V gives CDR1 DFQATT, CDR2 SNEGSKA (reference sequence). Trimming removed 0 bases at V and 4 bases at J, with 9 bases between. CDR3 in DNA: TGCAGTGCTAGAGATTACAGGCTCTATGGCTACACCTTC. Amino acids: CSARDYRLYGYTF.

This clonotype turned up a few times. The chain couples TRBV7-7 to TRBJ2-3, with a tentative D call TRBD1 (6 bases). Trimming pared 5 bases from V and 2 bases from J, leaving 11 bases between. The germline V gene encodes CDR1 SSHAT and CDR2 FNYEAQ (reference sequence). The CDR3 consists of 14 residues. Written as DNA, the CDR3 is TGTGCCAGCAGCCGCGGACAGTACACAGATACGCAGTATTTT. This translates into CASSRGQYTDTQYF. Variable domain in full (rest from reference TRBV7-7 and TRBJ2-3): GAGVSQSPRYKVTKRGQDVTLRCDPISSHATLYWYQQALGQGPEFLTYFNYEAQPDKSGLPSDRFSAERPEGSISTLTIQRTEQRDSAMYRCASSRGQYTDTQYFGPGTRLTVL.

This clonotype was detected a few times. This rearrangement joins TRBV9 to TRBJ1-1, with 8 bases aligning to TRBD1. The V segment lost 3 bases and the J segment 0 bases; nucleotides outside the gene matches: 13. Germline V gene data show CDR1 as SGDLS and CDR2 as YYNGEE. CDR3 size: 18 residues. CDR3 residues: CASSAGRTGRTLNTEAFF. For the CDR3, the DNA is TGTGCCAGCAGCGCCGGAAGGACAGGGCGTACATTGAACACTGAAGCTTTCTTT.

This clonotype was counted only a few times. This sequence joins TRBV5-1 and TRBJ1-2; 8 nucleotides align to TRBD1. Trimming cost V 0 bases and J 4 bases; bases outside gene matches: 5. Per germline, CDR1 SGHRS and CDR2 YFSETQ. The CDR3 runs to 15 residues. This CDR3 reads CASSLGATGAYGYTF. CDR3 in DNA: TGCGCCAGCAGCTTGGGCGCGACAGGGGCCTATGGCTACACCTTC.

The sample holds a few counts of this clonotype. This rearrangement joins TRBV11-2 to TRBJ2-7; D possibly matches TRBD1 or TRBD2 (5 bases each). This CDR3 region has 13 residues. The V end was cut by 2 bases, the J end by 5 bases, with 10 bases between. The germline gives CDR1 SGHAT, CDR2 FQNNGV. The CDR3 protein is CASSLWLGDEQYF. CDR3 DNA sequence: TGTGCCAGCAGCTTATGGTTGGGGGACGAGCAGTACTTC. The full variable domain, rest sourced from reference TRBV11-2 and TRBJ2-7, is EAGVAQSPRYKIIEKRQSVAFWCNPISGHATLYWYQQILGQGPKLLIQFQNNGVVDDSQLPKDRFSAERLKGVDSTLKIQPAKLEDSAVYLCASSLWLGDEQYFGPGTRLTVT.

This chain's CDR3 is CSVAFGEETQYF. CDR3 DNA sequence: TGCAGCGTTGCCTTCGGGGAAGAGACCCAGTACTTC. The chain recombines TRBV29-1 with TRBJ2-5; D perhaps matches TRBD2 (5 bases). The V and J ends lost 4 bases and 3 bases respectively, with 9 bases between them. The CDR3 sequence is 12 residues long. Germline V gene lookup returns CDR1 SQVTM and CDR2 ANQGSEA.

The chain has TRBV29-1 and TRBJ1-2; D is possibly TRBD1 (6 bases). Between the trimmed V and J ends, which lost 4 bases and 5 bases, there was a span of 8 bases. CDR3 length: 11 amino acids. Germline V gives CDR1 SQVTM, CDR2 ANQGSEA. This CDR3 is CSVVGGYGYTF. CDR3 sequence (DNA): TGCAGCGTTGTAGGGGGATATGGCTACACCTTC. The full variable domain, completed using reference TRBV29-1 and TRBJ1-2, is SAVISQKPSRDICQRGTSLTIQCQVDSQVTMMFWYRQQPGQSLTLIATANQGSEATYESGFVIDKFPISRPNLTFSTLTVSNMSPEDSSIYLCSVVGGYGYTFGSGTRLTVV.

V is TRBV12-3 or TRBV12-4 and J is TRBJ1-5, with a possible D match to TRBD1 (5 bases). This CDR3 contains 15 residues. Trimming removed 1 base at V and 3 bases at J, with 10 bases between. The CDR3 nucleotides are TGTGCCAGCAGTTTAGTAGGCAGGGTCAATCAGCCCCAGCATTTT. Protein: CASSLVGRVNQPQHF.

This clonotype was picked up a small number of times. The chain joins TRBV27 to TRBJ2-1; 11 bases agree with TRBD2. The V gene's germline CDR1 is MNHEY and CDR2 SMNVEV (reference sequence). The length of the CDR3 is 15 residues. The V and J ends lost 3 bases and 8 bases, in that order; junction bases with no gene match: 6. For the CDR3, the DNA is TGTGCCAGCAGTTTCCCTAGCGGGGGGATCTATGAGCAGTTCTTC. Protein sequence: CASSFPSGGIYEQFF.

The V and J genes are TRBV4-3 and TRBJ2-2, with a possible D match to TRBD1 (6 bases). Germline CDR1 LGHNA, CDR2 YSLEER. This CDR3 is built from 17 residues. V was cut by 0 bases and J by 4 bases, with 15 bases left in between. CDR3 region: CASSQDVYRVTTGELFF. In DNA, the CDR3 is TGCGCCAGCAGCCAAGATGTCTACAGGGTGACCACCGGGGAGCTGTTTTTT.

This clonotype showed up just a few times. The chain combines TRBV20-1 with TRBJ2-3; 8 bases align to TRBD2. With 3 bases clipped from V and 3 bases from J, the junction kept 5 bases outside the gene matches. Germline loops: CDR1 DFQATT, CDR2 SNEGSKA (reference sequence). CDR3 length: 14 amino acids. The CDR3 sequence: CSASSGGRTDTQYF. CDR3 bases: TGCAGTGCTAGTTCGGGGGGGAGGACAGATACGCAGTATTTT.

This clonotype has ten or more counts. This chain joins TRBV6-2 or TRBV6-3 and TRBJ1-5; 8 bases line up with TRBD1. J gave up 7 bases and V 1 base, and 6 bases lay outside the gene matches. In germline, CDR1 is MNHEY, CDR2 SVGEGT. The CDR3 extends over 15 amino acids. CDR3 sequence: CASSYLEDRVQPQHF. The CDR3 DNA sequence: TGTGCCAGCAGTTACTTAGAGGACAGGGTCCAGCCCCAGCATTTT.

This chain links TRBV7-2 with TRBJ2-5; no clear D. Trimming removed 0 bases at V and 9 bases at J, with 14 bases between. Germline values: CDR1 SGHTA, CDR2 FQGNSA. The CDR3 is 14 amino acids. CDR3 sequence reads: CASSLALFPYPQYF. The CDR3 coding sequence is TGTGCCAGCAGCTTAGCGCTTTTCCCCTATCCCCAGTACTTC.

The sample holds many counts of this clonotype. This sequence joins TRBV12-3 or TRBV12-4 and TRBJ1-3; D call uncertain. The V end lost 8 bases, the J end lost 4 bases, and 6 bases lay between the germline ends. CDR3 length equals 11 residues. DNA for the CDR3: TGTGCCAGCTCGGAGGGAAACACCATATATTTT. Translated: CASSEGNTIYF.

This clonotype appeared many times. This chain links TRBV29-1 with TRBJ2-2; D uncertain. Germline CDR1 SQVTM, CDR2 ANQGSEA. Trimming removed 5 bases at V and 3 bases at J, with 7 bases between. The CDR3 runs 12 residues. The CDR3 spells CSVSRYTGELFF. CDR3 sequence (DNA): TGCAGCGTTTCCCGATACACCGGGGAGCTGTTTTTT.